This passage covers 12 T cell receptor beta chains from one sample sequenced in a study of tumor-infiltrating lymphocytes in oesophageal squamous cell carcinoma (dated by TCRdb to the mid-2010s). The library relied on PCR. Data came from an Illumina HiSeq 2000. TCRdb redid the processing of the public reads, applying fastp at Q25 and MiXCR, and retained in-frame beta chains. Every entry covers one CDR3 protein and lists the most common genes and DNA from its rows. The sample table shows 9,500 or so distinct CDR3 sequences, and roughly 53% are seen once. Jointly, the top ten make up approximately 37% of the sample. The sequencing input was esophageal tumor tissue. Receptor source: a female donor with esophageal squamous cell carcinoma.

V usage is TRBV7-6 and J usage is TRBJ2-5; 9 bases fit TRBD1. With the DNA end fitting TRBJ2-7 better, the J assignment may be wrong. This CDR3 contains 15 residues. Germline CDR1 reads SGHVS; CDR2 reads FNYEAQ. Written as DNA, the CDR3 is TGTGCCAGCAGCTACAGGGGACAGGGTACCTACGAGCAGTACTTC. Translation gives CASSYRGQGTYEQYF.

This rearrangement joins TRBV6-1 to TRBJ2-3, with TRBD2 matching 7 bases. The J segment lost 8 bases and the V segment lost 2 bases, leaving 10 bases of the junction unmatched. Per the germline V gene, CDR1 is MNHNS and CDR2 is SASEGT. This CDR3 is 15 amino acids long. The CDR3 sequence is CASSESGTLHGTQYF. The CDR3 DNA is TGTGCCAGCAGTGAAAGCGGGACCCTCCACGGTACGCAGTATTTT.

The chain links TRBV7-2 to TRBJ2-3; D remains unclear. The DNA end lines up better with TRBJ2-1; the J call may be wrong. CDR1 and CDR2 from the germline V gene are SGHTA and FQGNSA. The CDR3 is made up of 14 amino acids. The CDR3 loop reads CASSLIPAYNEQFF. Here the CDR3 DNA reads TGTGCCAGCAGCTTAATTCCAGCCTACAATGAGCAGTTCTTC.

This clonotype occurred many times. The V gene is TRBV27, the J gene TRBJ2-7; 11 nucleotides agree with TRBD1. Trimming at V came to 7 bases and at J to 7 bases, leaving 9 bases not matched to a gene. The CDR3 has 14 amino acids. Germline V lookup: CDR1 MNHEY, CDR2 SMNVEV (reference sequence). The CDR3 nucleotides read TGTGCCAGCACCCCTGGACAGGGGGCGGGAGAGCAGTACTTC. This codes for CASTPGQGAGEQYF.

A word on this clonotype: An end of the junction does not agree with germline; a read error may underlie this. This chain joins TRBV5-6 and TRBJ1-4; D is unclear. Germline-derived CDR1 and CDR2 are SGHDT and YYEEEE. This CDR3 has 16 amino acids. The CDR3 reads CASSHLTSGSPYEQHF. CDR3 nucleotide sequence: TGTGCCAGCAGCCACCTGACTAGCGGGAGTCCCTACGAGCAGCACTTT.

This clonotype was seen many times. The CDR3 does not end in the conserved phenylalanine or tryptophan, so this is likely a read error. No DNA is shown, since the ends of the CDR3 on it are uncertain; the CDR3 is the one TCRdb lists. The J gene is TRBJ2-6, the V gene TRBV10-3; the DNA was not used to check the table's D call, TRBD1. Germline CDR1 is ENHRY and CDR2 is SYGVKD. With termini counted, the CDR3 has 17 amino acids. The CDR3 reads CAISEAAGGIYEQYFGA.

A remark on this clonotype: It is likely a read error, because the conserved phenylalanine at the end of the CDR3 is missing. This rearrangement joins TRBV28 to TRBJ2-1, with TRBD1 matching 9 bases. The CDR3 is 15 residues long. V was clipped by 8 bases and J by 10 bases; unmatched bases: 15. CDR1 and CDR2 from the germline V gene are MDHEN and SYDVKM. CDR3 nucleotide sequence: TGTGCCAGCTGGGGTACCGGGACAGGGATGTACGAGCAGTTCCTC. It encodes CASWGTGTGMYEQFL.

V is TRBV28 and J is TRBJ2-7, with TRBD2 as a possible D gene (5 bases). The CDR3 extends over 15 amino acids. V was clipped by 7 bases and J by 3 bases, with 19 bases between them. The germline V gene encodes CDR1 MDHEN and CDR2 SYDVKM. CDR3 sequence: CASKETNGFCYEQYF. The CDR3, as DNA: TGTGCCAGCAAGGAGACTAACGGGTTCTGCTACGAGCAGTACTTC. The full variable domain, completed using reference TRBV28 and TRBJ2-7, is DVKVTQSSRYLVKRTGEKVFLECVQDMDHENMFWYRQDPGLGLRLIYFSYDVKMKEKGDIPEGYSVSREKKERFSLILESASTNQTSMYLCASKETNGFCYEQYFGPGTRLTVT.

This clonotype occurred many times. The V and J genes are TRBV7-3 and TRBJ2-3, with 11 bases fitting TRBD2. There are 19 residues in the CDR3. The germline CDR1 and CDR2 sequences are SGHTA and FQGTGA. V was pared by 5 bases and J by 1 base, with 14 bases of the junction left unmatched. This CDR3 reads CASSHSGRASRGGTDTQYF. For the CDR3, the DNA is TGTGCCAGCAGCCATAGCGGGAGGGCCTCCAGGGGGGGCACAGATACGCAGTATTTT.

The chain links TRBV4-1 to TRBJ2-5; TRBD1 aligns across 8 bases. The DNA end is more similar to TRBJ2-7, so the J call may be wrong. Germline CDR1 and CDR2: MGHRA and YSYEKL. This CDR3 has 15 amino acids. The CDR3 loop reads CASSQGQGFGREQYF. The CDR3 DNA sequence: TGCGCCAGCAGCCAAGGACAGGGGTTCGGGCGCGAGCAGTACTTC.

As for this clonotype: It is likely a read error, because the conserved phenylalanine at the end of the CDR3 is missing. The chain employs TRBV6-1 and TRBJ2-7; TRBD2 matches at 15 bases. The tail of the sequence fits TRBJ2-1 better, so the J call may be wrong. The CDR3 sequence is 17 residues long. Germline V lookup: CDR1 MNHNS, CDR2 SASEGT. The CDR3 nucleotides are TGTGCCAGCAGTCGGACTAGCGGGGGGGCGACCCCCTACGAGCAGTTCTCC. This codes for CASSRTSGGATPYEQFS.

V and J are TRBV12-3 or TRBV12-4 and TRBJ1-2; 9 bases agree with TRBD1. The V gene end was trimmed by 7 bases and the J gene end by 5 bases; junction bases not matched to a gene: 2. The CDR3 covers 12 residues. DNA for the CDR3: TGTGCCAGCACCGACAGGGGGTATGGCTACACCTTC. Amino acid sequence: CASTDRGYGYTF.